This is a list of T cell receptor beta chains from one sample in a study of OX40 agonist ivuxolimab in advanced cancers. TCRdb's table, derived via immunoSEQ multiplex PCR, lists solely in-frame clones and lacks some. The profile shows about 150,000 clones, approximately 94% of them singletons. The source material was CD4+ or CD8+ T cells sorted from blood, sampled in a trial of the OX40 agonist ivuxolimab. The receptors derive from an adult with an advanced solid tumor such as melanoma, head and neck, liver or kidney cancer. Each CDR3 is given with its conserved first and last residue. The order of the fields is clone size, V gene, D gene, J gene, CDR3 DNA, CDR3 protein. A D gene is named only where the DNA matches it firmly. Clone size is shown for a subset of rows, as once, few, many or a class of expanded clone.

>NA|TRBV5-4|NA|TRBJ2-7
TGTGCCAGCAACTTGCATGGGGTCTACGAGCAGTACTTC
CASNLHGVYEQYF
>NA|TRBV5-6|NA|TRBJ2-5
TGTGCCAGCAGCTTGGGACTGCAAGAGACCCAGTACTTC
CASSLGLQETQYF
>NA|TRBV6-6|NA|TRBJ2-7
TGTGCCAGCAGTCCCTCGACAGGCGGCTACGAGCAGTACTTC
CASSPSTGGYEQYF
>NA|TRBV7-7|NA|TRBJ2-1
TGTGCTAGCAGCTTGGATGGAGTTAATGAGCAGTTCTTC
CASSLDGVNEQFF
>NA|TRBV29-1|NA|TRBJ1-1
TGCAGCACCCGGAACGAGGGGCGAAGCACTGAAGCTTTCTTT
CSTRNEGRSTEAFF
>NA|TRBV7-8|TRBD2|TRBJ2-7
TGTGCCAGCAGCTTAGCCCGGACTAGCCAGAACGAGCAGTACTTC
CASSLARTSQNEQYF
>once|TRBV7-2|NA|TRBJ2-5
TGTGCCAGCACTCCGCGGGAGACCCAGTACTTC
CASTPRETQYF
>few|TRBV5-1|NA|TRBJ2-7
TGCGCCAGCAGCCTGACAGAGACTACGAGGCAGCAGTACTTC
CASSLTETTRQQYF
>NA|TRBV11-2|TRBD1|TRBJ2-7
TGTGCCAGCAGCTATACGACAGGGCCCTACGAGCAGTACTTC
CASSYTTGPYEQYF
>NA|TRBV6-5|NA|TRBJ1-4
TGTGCCAGCAGTTACTCGGGCGCCGGGAATGAAAAACTGTTTTTT
CASSYSGAGNEKLFF
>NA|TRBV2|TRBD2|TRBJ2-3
TGTGCCAGCAGCTCCTCTCCGGGACTAGCGGGTCCGGGGGTGACGCAGTATTTT
CASSSSPGLAGPGVTQYF
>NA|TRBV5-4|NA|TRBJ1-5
TGTGCCAGCAGCTTGGATGCAGGGGTCGGACAGCCCCAGCATTTT
CASSLDAGVGQPQHF
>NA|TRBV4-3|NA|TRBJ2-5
TGCGCCAGCAGCCAACAGCCCCAAGAGACCCAGTACTTC
CASSQQPQETQYF
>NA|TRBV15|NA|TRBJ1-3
TGTGCCACCTCGAGGGCAGGAGGAGGGAAGGGTGAAAACACCATATATTTT
CATSRAGGGKGENTIYF
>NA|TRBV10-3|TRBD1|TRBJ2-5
TGTGCCATCAGTGTCCGGGACAGGGGGGCCCAGTACTTC
CAISVRDRGAQYF
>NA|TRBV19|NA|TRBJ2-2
TGTGCCAGTAGTATAGTGAAAGGGGGCGGGGAGCTGTTTTTT
CASSIVKGGGELFF
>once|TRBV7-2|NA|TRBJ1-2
TGTGCCAGCAGCCTCCAGGCCTACGGGGACTATGGCTACACCTTC
CASSLQAYGDYGYTF
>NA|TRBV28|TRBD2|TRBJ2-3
TGTGCCAGCAGCCTAGGGACTAGCGGGAGGACTAGCACAGATACGCAGTATTTT
CASSLGTSGRTSTDTQYF
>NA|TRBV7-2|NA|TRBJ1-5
TGTGCCAGCAGCTCACTTAATAGACAGGACCAGCCCCAGCATTTT
CASSSLNRQDQPQHF
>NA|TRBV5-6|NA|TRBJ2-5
TGTGCCAGCAGCTGGGACGTACGAGGATCAGAAGAGACCCAGTACTTC
CASSWDVRGSEETQYF
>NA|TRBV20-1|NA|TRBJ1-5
TGCAGTGCTAGGAACAATCAGCCCCAGCATTTT
CSARNNQPQHF
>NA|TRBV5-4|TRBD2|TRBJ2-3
TGTGCCAGCAGCGAAGGGACTAGTGGGACAGATACGCAGTATTTT
CASSEGTSGTDTQYF
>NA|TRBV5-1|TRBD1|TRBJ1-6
TGCGCCAGCACCCCAACGATAGGGGGCGCGAATTCACCCCTCCACTTT
CASTPTIGGANSPLHF
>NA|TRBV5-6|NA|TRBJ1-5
TGTGCCAGCAGTTCCGGAAATGCTAATCAGCCCCAGCATTTT
CASSSGNANQPQHF
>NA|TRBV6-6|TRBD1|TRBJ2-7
TGTGCCAGCAGCCATCAGGACAGGGGGTACGAGCAGTACTTC
CASSHQDRGYEQYF
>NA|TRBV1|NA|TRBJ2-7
TGCACCAGCAGCCAAGGCTCTAGCGGGACCCCCTACGAGCAGTACTTC
CTSSQGSSGTPYEQYF
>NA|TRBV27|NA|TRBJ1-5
TGTGCCAGCAGGCCAAGACAGCTAAACAATCAGCCCCAGCATTTT
CASRPRQLNNQPQHF
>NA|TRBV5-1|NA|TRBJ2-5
TGCGCCAGCAGCTTCCAACAGACACAAGAGACCCAGTACTTC
CASSFQQTQETQYF
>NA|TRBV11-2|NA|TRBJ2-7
TGTGCCAGCAGCCGTGGACAGTCCTACGAGCAGTACTTC
CASSRGQSYEQYF
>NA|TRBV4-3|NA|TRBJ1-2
TGCGCCAGCAGCCAAGATAGCGGAGGAGGCTACACCTTC
CASSQDSGGGYTF
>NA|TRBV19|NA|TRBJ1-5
TGTGCCAGTAGTAGCAGGGAGAATCAGCCCCAGCATTTT
CASSSRENQPQHF